Following are 23 T cell receptor beta chains from one sample sequenced in a study of glioma-infiltrating T cells. Amplification of TCR alpha and beta CDR3 regions from RNA used iRepertoire nested multiplex PCR. TCRdb analysed the multiplex PCR reads with MiXCR anew, one entry per CDR3 protein. The sample lists 150,000 or so distinct CDR3 sequences, more than 35% occurring once. The specimen was glioma tissue, nonneoplastic brain tissue, or PBMCs (not recorded which). These TCRs come from a human donor with low-grade glioma or glioblastoma, undergoing nonglioma brain surgery, or in good health (not recorded which).

Comment on this clonotype: Its ends do not fully match the called genes, so a read error is possible. J is TRBJ2-3 and V is TRBV28, with D possibly being TRBD2 (5 bases). Germline V gene data show CDR1 as MDHEN and CDR2 as SYDVKM. This CDR3 is 12 amino acids long. The CDR3 DNA reads as TGTGCCATCAGTGAGGGCCCAGATACGCAGTATTTT. This encodes CAISEGPDTQYF. Based on the CDR3 plus reference TRBV28 and TRBJ2-3, the full variable domain is DVKVTQSSRYLVKRTGEKVFLECVQDMDHENMFWYRQDPGLGLRLIYFSYDVKMKEKGDIPEGYSVSREKKERFSLILESASTNQTSMYLCAISEGPDTQYFGPGTRLTVL.

The chain combines TRBV20-1 with TRBJ2-5; TRBD2 matches at 10 bases. The CDR3 extends over 16 amino acids. Trimming took 6 bases from V and 5 from J; bases not matched to a gene: 15. Germline V gene data show CDR1 as DFQATT and CDR2 as SNEGSKA (reference sequence). The DNA of the CDR3 is TGCAGTGCACCCGGAGCTAGCGGGAGAGGTCGGGAGACCCAGTACTTC. Translation gives CSAPGASGRGRETQYF.

The chain uses TRBV6-5 and TRBJ2-3; no clear D gene. Germline V CDR1 and CDR2: MNHEY, SVGAGI. This CDR3 has 12 residues. V dropped 11 bases and J dropped 0 bases, with 9 bases sitting between them. The CDR3, as DNA: TGTGCCGGCTCCCCTAGCACAGATACGCAGTATTTT. It yields the protein CAGSPSTDTQYF.

This clonotype was observed many times. This chain joins TRBV7-6 and TRBJ2-3; D is ambiguous. The CDR3 length is 14 residues. V was shortened by 1 base and J by 5 bases, with 10 bases between the two germline ends. The germline V gene has CDR1 SGHVS and CDR2 FNYEAQ. The CDR3, as DNA: TGTGCCAGCAGCTTAGGGACGTTGGGAGATACGCAGTATTTT. It codes for CASSLGTLGDTQYF.

Details on this clonotype: The conserved closing phenylalanine or tryptophan is absent in this CDR3, likely reflecting a read error. This sequence joins TRBV20-1 and TRBJ1-4; D remains ambiguous. The germline V and J ends were trimmed by 7 bases and 5 bases, with 11 bases remaining between them. The CDR3 sequence is 12 residues long. Germline CDR1 is DFQATT and CDR2 is SNEGSKA (reference sequence). For the CDR3, the DNA is TGCAGTGTACGTCTTCAAAATGAAAAACTGTTTCTT. Translating gives CSVRLQNEKLFL.

Comments on this clonotype: An end of the junction differs from the germline gene, which may be a read error. The rearrangement uses TRBV24-1 and TRBJ1-2, with D maybe TRBD1 (6 bases). This CDR3 has 14 residues. Germline lookup yields CDR1 KGHDR and CDR2 SFDVKD. CDR3 protein: CATSGLDSNYGYTF. The CDR3 nucleotides are TGTGCCACCAGCGGCCTGGACAGTAACTATGGCTACACCTTT.

J is TRBJ1-6 and V is TRBV14, with D perhaps matching TRBD1 (6 bases). Germline CDR1 and CDR2: SGHDN and FVKESK. Trimming removed 10 bases at V and 3 bases at J, with 16 bases between. There are 15 residues in the CDR3. The CDR3 coding sequence is TGTGCCACCTCGGCAGGGGAGTTCTATAATTCACCCCTCCACTTT. Translated, it gives CATSAGEFYNSPLHF.

This clonotype was detected only a few times. The gene calls are TRBV6-1 and TRBJ2-3, with TRBD2 identical over 7 bases. Germline-derived CDR1 and CDR2 are MNHNS and SASEGT. V was pared by 8 bases and J by 4 bases, with 12 bases of the junction left unmatched. The CDR3 loop spans 15 amino acids. The CDR3 DNA sequence: TGTGCCAGCCGCACTCCGGGGAGGGACCCAGATACGCAGTATTTT. Its protein product is CASRTPGRDPDTQYF.

The genes are TRBV11-2 and TRBJ2-7; tentative D call: TRBD1 (5 bases). The length of the CDR3 is 15 residues. The germline V gene has CDR1 SGHAT and CDR2 FQNNGV. Trimming stripped 2 bases from V and 4 bases from J, with 15 bases between. Here the CDR3 DNA reads TGTGCCAGCAGCTTACGCTCGACAGTTTCATACGAGCAGTACTTC. Its protein product is CASSLRSTVSYEQYF.

A word on this clonotype: Compared with germline, one end of the junction differs, possibly owing to a read error. The rearrangement joins TRBV7-9 to TRBJ1-1; 7 bases align to TRBD1. The CDR3 spans 14 residues. Germline-derived CDR1 and CDR2 are SEHNR and FQNEAQ (reference sequence). CDR3 protein: CTSRRTGVAAEAFF. The CDR3, as DNA: TGTACCAGCAGACGTACAGGGGTTGCCGCTGAAGCTTTCTTT. Supplemented by reference TRBV7-9 and TRBJ1-1, the full variable domain reads DTGVSQNPRHKITKRGQNVTFRCDPISEHNRLYWYRQTLGQGPEFLTYFQNEAQLEKSRLLSDRFSAERPKGSFSTLEIQRTEQGDSAMYLCTSRRTGVAAEAFFGQGTRLTVV.

V usage is TRBV20-1 and J usage is TRBJ2-7; the D gene is possibly TRBD2 (6 bases). Germline loops: CDR1 DFQATT, CDR2 SNEGSKA (reference sequence). This CDR3 is built from 13 residues. Trimming took off 5 bases at V and 3 bases at J, with 14 bases between the two ends. As DNA, the CDR3 is TGCAGTGCTTTGACGGGACTGAACTACGAGCAGTACTTC. Protein sequence: CSALTGLNYEQYF.

Points on this clonotype: The junction departs from germline at one end; a sequencing error may be responsible. The J gene is TRBJ2-1, the V gene TRBV6-1; 10 nucleotides align to TRBD2. Germline lookup yields CDR1 MNHNS and CDR2 SASEGT. The CDR3 sequence is 18 residues long. The DNA for the CDR3 is TGTGCCACCAGTGATTTGGCGGCTAGCGGGAGAGGGTACAATGAGCAGTTCTTC. Translation gives CATSDLAASGRGYNEQFF.

J is TRBJ2-7 and V is TRBV27, with D perhaps TRBD1 or TRBD2 (5 bases each). The CDR3 has 14 residues. Germline CDR1 reads MNHEY; CDR2 reads SMNVEV (reference sequence). Trimming took off 3 bases at V and 4 bases at J, with 13 bases between the two ends. CDR3 region: CASSLSGGVYEQYF. In DNA, the CDR3 is TGTGCCAGCAGTTTGTCTGGGGGTGTTTACGAGCAGTACTTC.

This clonotype was recorded many times. The chain uses TRBV6-1 and TRBJ1-1; D uncertain. Germline CDR1 reads MNHNS; CDR2 reads SASEGT. The CDR3 is made up of 11 amino acids. Deletions cut 5 bases from V and 2 bases from J, with 3 bases between. The DNA for the CDR3 is TGTGCCAGCAGTAGAAACACTGAAGCTTTCTTT. Its protein is CASSRNTEAFF.

In its sample, this clonotype was seen many times. The chain recombines TRBV28 with TRBJ1-5, with D unresolved. The germline CDR1 and CDR2 sequences are MDHEN and SYDVKM. Trimming shortened V by 6 bases and J by 0 bases, and 9 bases separated the two germline ends. The CDR3 runs 14 residues. The CDR3 nucleotides read TGTGCCAGCAGCGGACCCCTTAGCAATCAGCCCCAGCATTTT. Translation gives CASSGPLSNQPQHF.

The genes are TRBV7-9 and TRBJ2-3; D remains ambiguous. The CDR3 extends over 14 amino acids. Trimming removed 4 bases from V and 3 bases from J, with 11 bases in between. From germline, CDR1 is SEHNR and CDR2 FQNEAQ (reference sequence). CDR3 sequence reads: CASSSPIITDTQYF. The CDR3 DNA sequence: TGTGCCAGCAGCTCCCCAATAATTACAGATACGCAGTATTTT.

V and J are TRBV27 and TRBJ2-2; the D gene is possibly TRBD1 (6 bases). The CDR3 consists of 16 residues. V lost 5 bases to trimming and J lost 6 bases, with 19 bases between them. Looked up from germline, CDR1 is MNHEY and CDR2 is SMNVEV (reference sequence). CDR3 region: CASSPPLLTGPGELFF. CDR3 DNA sequence: TGTGCCAGCAGTCCCCCCCTATTGACAGGTCCCGGGGAGCTGTTTTTT.

Many counts were recorded for this clonotype. The chain combines TRBV28 with TRBJ1-2, with 7 bases identical to TRBD1. Trimming cost V 6 bases and J 7 bases; bases outside gene matches: 8. CDR1 and CDR2 (germline): MDHEN, SYDVKM. This CDR3 region has 13 residues. The CDR3 DNA is TGTGCCAGCAGGAAAATAGGGGGCGGTGGCTACACCTTC. It is translated as CASRKIGGGGYTF.

V and J are TRBV7-9 and TRBJ2-5, with 7 bases lining up with TRBD1. The last part of the DNA fits TRBJ2-7 better; the J call may be wrong. This CDR3 region has 15 residues. CDR1 is SEHNR and CDR2 is FQNEAQ in the germline V gene (reference sequence). Written as DNA, the CDR3 is TGTGCCAGCAGCATTATCGGGACAGTAATCTACGAGCAGTACTTC. This encodes CASSIIGTVIYEQYF.

This clonotype was observed a few times. This sequence joins TRBV28 and TRBJ2-5, with a possible D match to TRBD2 (5 bases). V dropped 7 bases and J dropped 0 bases, with 18 bases sitting between them. The CDR3 sequence is 16 residues long. Germline CDR1 and CDR2: MDHEN and SYDVKM. The CDR3 region has the DNA TGTGCCAGCACAACGCCCGGGAAGGGTTACCAAGAGACCCAGTACTTC. Translation gives CASTTPGKGYQETQYF.

J is TRBJ2-7 and V is TRBV6-2 or TRBV6-3; maybe TRBD1 (6 bases). The CDR3 length is 16 residues. The V gene's germline CDR1 is MNHEY and CDR2 SVGEGT. With 2 bases removed from V and 6 bases from J, the gap between germline ends came to 20 bases. The CDR3 sequence: CASSYAHRVSPSEQYF. The CDR3 bases are TGTGCCAGCAGTTACGCCCACAGGGTCTCACCCTCCGAGCAGTACTTC.

The chain uses TRBV6-1 and TRBJ1-2, with D maybe TRBD1 (5 bases). Germline-derived CDR1 and CDR2 are MNHNS and SASEGT. The CDR3 spans 13 residues. With 7 bases removed from V and 4 bases from J, the gap between germline ends came to 13 bases. In DNA form, the CDR3 reads TGTGCCAGCACCGACGGGGGACTCTATGGCTACACCTTC. The encoded protein is CASTDGGLYGYTF.

V gene TRBV4-2 combines with J gene TRBJ1-1, with no clear D. Trimming took 5 bases from V and 4 from J, leaving 17 bases between them. Per germline, CDR1 LGHNA and CDR2 YNFKEQ. The CDR3 is made up of 15 amino acids. The CDR3 is CASSLRAGLLTEAFF. The CDR3 nucleotides are TGTGCCAGCAGCTTAAGGGCAGGACTACTCACTGAAGCTTTCTTT.